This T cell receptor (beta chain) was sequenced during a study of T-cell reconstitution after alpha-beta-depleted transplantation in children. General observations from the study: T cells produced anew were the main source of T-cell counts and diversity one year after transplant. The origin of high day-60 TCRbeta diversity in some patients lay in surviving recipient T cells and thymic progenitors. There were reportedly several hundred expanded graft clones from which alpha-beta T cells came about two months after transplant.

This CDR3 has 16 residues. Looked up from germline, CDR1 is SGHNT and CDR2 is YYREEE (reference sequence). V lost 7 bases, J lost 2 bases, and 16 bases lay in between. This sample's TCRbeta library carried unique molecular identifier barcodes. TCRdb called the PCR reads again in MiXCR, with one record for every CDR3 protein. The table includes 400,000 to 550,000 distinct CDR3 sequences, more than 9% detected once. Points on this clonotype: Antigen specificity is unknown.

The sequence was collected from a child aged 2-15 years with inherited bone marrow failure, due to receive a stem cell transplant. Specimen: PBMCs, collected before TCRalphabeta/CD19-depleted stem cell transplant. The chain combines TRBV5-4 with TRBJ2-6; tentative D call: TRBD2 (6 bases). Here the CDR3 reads CASANGGLAGANVLTF. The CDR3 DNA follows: TGTGCCAGCGCTAATGGGGGACTTGCTGGGGCCAACGTCCTGACTTTC.